The T cell receptor (beta chain) under discussion was sequenced for a study of cytomegalovirus exposure and HLA in healthy donors. The CDR3 has 15 amino acids. V dropped 5 bases and J dropped 4 bases, with 16 bases sitting between them. The V gene's germline CDR1 is SGHVS and CDR2 FQNEAQ. PCR amplification relied on 60 Vbeta primers (plus 13 Jbeta primers). Assay used: immunoSEQ multiplex PCR; TCRdb lists only in-frame clones, some missing. The sample lists more than 95,000 clones; 73% were seen once. The TCR comes from a man aged 55 to 70 in good health and CMV-seropositive. The genes are TRBV7-8 and TRBJ2-3, with D possibly TRBD2 on 5 matching bases. Input material: PBMCs. CDR3 amino acids: CASSPFTGVPDTQYF. CDR3 sequence (DNA): TGTGCCAGCAGCCCTTTCACCGGGGTCCCAGATACGCAGTATTTT.